These 16 T cell receptor beta chains came from one sample sequenced in a study of blood T cells in healthy people across ages. The use of a sample-barcoded 5' primer and a J-beta primer mix characterized a second PCR of roughly 7 to 11 cycles. Each CDR3 protein is one row after TCRdb ran MiXCR on the 5' RACE reads. Of around 800,000 distinct CDR3 sequences in the sample, 46% were seen once. Input material: blood. These receptors came from a man older than 75 in good health.

Turning to this clonotype: The junction shows a germline mismatch at one end, possibly a read error. The J gene is TRBJ2-7, the V gene TRBV27; D gene unclear. This CDR3 has 11 residues. Germline-derived CDR1 and CDR2 are MNHEY and SMNVEV (reference sequence). CDR3 protein: CASSFSYERYF. For the CDR3, the DNA is TGTGCCAGCAGTTTCTCCTACGAGCGGTACTTC.

J is TRBJ2-5 and V is TRBV10-1; 9 positions match TRBD1. Germline V CDR1 and CDR2: WNHNN, SYGVQD (reference sequence). This CDR3 is built from 14 residues. V shed 2 bases, J shed 11 bases, and the junction held 9 bases outside the gene matches. The CDR3 DNA reads TGCGCCAGCAGTGAGAACAGGGGGCGCGATGAGCAGTACTTC. Translation: CASSENRGRDEQYF.

This clonotype was picked up a small number of times. The chain has TRBV7-2 and TRBJ2-1; 15 positions match TRBD2. Trimming at V came to 5 bases and at J to 6 bases, leaving 5 bases not matched to a gene. CDR1 SGHTA and CDR2 FQGNSA come from the germline V gene. This CDR3 has 16 amino acids. Here the CDR3 DNA reads TGTGCCAGCAGCGCGGGACTAGCGGGAGGACTCAATGAGCAGTTCTTC. It encodes CASSAGLAGGLNEQFF.

Regarding this clonotype: A read error may account for a junction end that differs from germline. This rearrangement joins TRBV29-1 to TRBJ2-3; 9 positions match TRBD2. This CDR3 has 15 amino acids. CDR1 and CDR2 (germline): SQVTM, ANQGSEA. The CDR3 reads CGVEGSGRLLGTQYF. The CDR3 bases are TGCGGCGTTGAGGGCAGCGGGAGGCTGTTAGGTACGCAGTATTTT.

The chain employs TRBV20-1 and TRBJ2-1; 7 positions match TRBD2. After removal of 3 bases from V and 13 bases from J, the junction contained 9 bases not matched to a gene. Germline lookup yields CDR1 DFQATT and CDR2 SNEGSKA (reference sequence). The CDR3 is 12 residues long. The CDR3 DNA reads as TGCAGTGCTAGCTCGGGGCGGGGGACCCAGTTCTTC. Translated: CSASSGRGTQFF.

The chain joins TRBV2 to TRBJ1-5; 11 nucleotides align to TRBD1. Germline CDR1 reads SNHLY; CDR2 reads FYNNEI. This CDR3 contains 14 residues. Trimming at V came to 4 bases and at J to 5 bases, leaving 1 base not matched to a gene. The CDR3 coding sequence is TGTGCCAGCAGTGTGGACAGGGGGCATCAGCCCCAGCATTTT. It translates to CASSVDRGHQPQHF. Full variable domain (missing parts from reference TRBV2 and TRBJ1-5): EPEVTQTPSHQVTQMGQEVILRCVPISNHLYFYWYRQILGQKVEFLVSFYNNEISEKSEIFDDQFSVERPDGSNFTLKIRSTKLEDSAMYFCASSVDRGHQPQHFGDGTRLSIL.

The chain combines TRBV30 with TRBJ1-4, with D maybe TRBD1 (5 bases). Per germline, CDR1 GTSNPN and CDR2 SVGIG (reference sequence). V lost 3 bases and J 6 bases, leaving 11 bases between the germline ends. The CDR3 runs 13 residues. CDR3 sequence (DNA): TGTGCCTGGAGCCCCGGGGGATATGAAAAACTGTTTTTT. It encodes CAWSPGGYEKLFF.

This clonotype has a single count. The chain links TRBV7-2 to TRBJ1-5; weak D call: TRBD1 (6 bases). The germline CDR1 and CDR2 sequences are SGHTA and FQGNSA. V lost 6 bases, J lost 3 bases, and 15 bases lay in between. This CDR3 spans 15 amino acids. The DNA for the CDR3 is TGTGCCAGCAGTATCCAGGGGCACTACAATCAGCCCCAGCATTTT. Protein sequence: CASSIQGHYNQPQHF.

The V gene is TRBV7-9, the J gene TRBJ2-1; 9 bases line up with TRBD1. Germline V gene data show CDR1 as SEHNR and CDR2 as FQNEAQ (reference sequence). This CDR3 has 18 residues. J gave up 4 bases and V 3 bases, and 13 bases lay outside the gene matches. As DNA, the CDR3 is TGTGCCAGCAGCTTGACGGACAGGGGACCCCAAACTTACAATGAGCAGTTCTTC. Its protein product is CASSLTDRGPQTYNEQFF.

At least ten counts were recorded for this clonotype. The chain has TRBV6-2 or TRBV6-3 and TRBJ2-4; 7 nucleotides agree with TRBD1. The ends lost 6 bases at V and 1 base at J; junction bases unmatched: 3. CDR1 is MNHEY, CDR2 SVGEGT, per germline. The CDR3 is made up of 14 amino acids. Here the CDR3 reads CASSQGQAKNIQYF. As DNA, the CDR3 is TGTGCCAGCAGCCAGGGACAGGCCAAAAACATTCAGTACTTC.

In this sample, this clonotype turned up a few times. The chain joins TRBV20-1 to TRBJ2-7; no clear D. The CDR3 has 11 amino acids. V lost 5 bases and J 4 bases, leaving 9 bases between the germline ends. Germline-derived CDR1 and CDR2 are DFQATT and SNEGSKA (reference sequence). The CDR3 sequence: CSAESRYEQYF. In nucleotides, the CDR3 is TGCAGTGCTGAAAGTAGATACGAGCAGTACTTC.

This clonotype was seen only a few times. The chain couples TRBV29-1 to TRBJ2-3; TRBD2 might be the D (6 bases). CDR3 length: 12 amino acids. Germline-derived CDR1 and CDR2 are SQVTM and ANQGSEA. Trimming removed 5 bases from V and 5 bases from J, with 11 bases in between. The CDR3 reads CSVYREIDTQYF. The CDR3 nucleotides are TGCAGCGTTTACCGGGAGATAGATACGCAGTATTTT.

Notes on this clonotype: This may stem from a read error, because a much larger clone lies one nucleotide away. This sequence joins TRBV28 and TRBJ2-3, with D maybe TRBD2 (6 bases). The CDR3 is 15 amino acids. V lost 8 bases and J lost 9, with 24 bases in between. Germline lookup yields CDR1 MDHEN and CDR2 SYDVKM. CDR3 nucleotides: TGTGCCAGCGGTTCCTCCGGGACTTCTCCAGGGACGCAGTATTTT. Its protein product is CASGSSGTSPGTQYF.

The CDR3 sequence is CASSGSRSEKLFF. The CDR3 region has the DNA TGTGCCAGCAGCGGTAGTCGTAGTGAAAAACTGTTTTTT. The chain carries TRBV9 and TRBJ1-4; no firm D call. V was pared by 3 bases and J by 7 bases, with 10 bases between. Germline CDR1 SGDLS, CDR2 YYNGEE. The CDR3 loop spans 13 amino acids.

The V and J genes are TRBV7-3 and TRBJ1-1; D unclear. CDR3 length equals 14 residues. Germline lookup yields CDR1 SGHTA and CDR2 FQGTGA. The V end was cut by 4 bases, the J end by 3 bases, with 12 bases between. This chain's CDR3 is CASSSDVRDTEAFF. The DNA of the CDR3 is TGTGCCAGCAGCTCAGACGTTAGGGACACTGAAGCTTTCTTT.

The sample holds many counts of this clonotype. This rearrangement joins TRBV5-1 to TRBJ2-7; tentatively, D is TRBD2 (6 bases). Germline V CDR1 and CDR2: SGHRS, YFSETQ. The CDR3 extends over 14 amino acids. V gave up 9 bases and J gave up 2 bases, with 18 bases separating them. The CDR3 is CATYPGTGTYEQYF. CDR3 coding DNA: TGCGCCACCTACCCCGGGACTGGTACCTACGAGCAGTACTTC.